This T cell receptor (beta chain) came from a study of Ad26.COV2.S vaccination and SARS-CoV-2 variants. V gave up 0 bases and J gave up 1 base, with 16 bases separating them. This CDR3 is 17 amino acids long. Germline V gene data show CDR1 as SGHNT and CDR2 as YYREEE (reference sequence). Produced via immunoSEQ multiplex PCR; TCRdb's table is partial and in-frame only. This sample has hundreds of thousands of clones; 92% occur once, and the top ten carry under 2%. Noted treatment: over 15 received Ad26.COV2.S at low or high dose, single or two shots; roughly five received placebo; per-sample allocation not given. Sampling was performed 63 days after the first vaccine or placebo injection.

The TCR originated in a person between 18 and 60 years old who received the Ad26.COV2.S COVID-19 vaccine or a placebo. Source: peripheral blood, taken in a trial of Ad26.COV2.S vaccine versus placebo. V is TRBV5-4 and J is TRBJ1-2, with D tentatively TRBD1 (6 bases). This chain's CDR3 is CASSLGVRQGLNYGYTF. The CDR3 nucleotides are TGTGCCAGCAGCTTGGGTGTTAGGCAGGGGCTTAACTATGGCTACACCTTC. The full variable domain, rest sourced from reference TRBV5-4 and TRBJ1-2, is ETGVTQSPTHLIKTRGQQVTLRCSSQSGHNTVSWYQQALGQGPQFIFQYYREEENGRGNFPPRFSGLQFPNYSSELNVNALELDDSALYLCASSLGVRQGLNYGYTFGSGTRLTVV.